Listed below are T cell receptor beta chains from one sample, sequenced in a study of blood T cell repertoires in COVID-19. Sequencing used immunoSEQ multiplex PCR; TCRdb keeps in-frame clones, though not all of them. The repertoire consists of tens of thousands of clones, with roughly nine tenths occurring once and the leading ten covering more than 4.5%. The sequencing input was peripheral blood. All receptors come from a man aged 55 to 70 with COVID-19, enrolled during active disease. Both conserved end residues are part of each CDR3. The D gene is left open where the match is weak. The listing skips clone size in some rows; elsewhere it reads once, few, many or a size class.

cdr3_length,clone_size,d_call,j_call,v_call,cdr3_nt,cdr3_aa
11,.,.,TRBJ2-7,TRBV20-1,TGCAGTGGGGCAGATTCCTACGAGCAGTACTTC,CSGADSYEQYF
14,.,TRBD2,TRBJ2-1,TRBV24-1,TGTGCCACCACCTCTAGCGGCTCCTACAATGAGCAGTTCTTC,CATTSSGSYNEQFF
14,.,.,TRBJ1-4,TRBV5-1,TGCGCCAGCAGCTTGCGACAGGCTAATGAAAAACTGTTTTTT,CASSLRQANEKLFF
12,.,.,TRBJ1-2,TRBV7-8,TGTGCCAGCAGCCCGCCTGGAGGGGGCTACACCTTC,CASSPPGGGYTF
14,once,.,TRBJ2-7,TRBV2,TGTGCCAGCAAACCAAGGGGCGAATCCTACGAGCAGTACTTC,CASKPRGESYEQYF
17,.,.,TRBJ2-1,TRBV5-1,TGCGCCAGCAGCTTGGATGGTAGACAGAGCTCCTACAATGAGCAGTTCTTC,CASSLDGRQSSYNEQFF
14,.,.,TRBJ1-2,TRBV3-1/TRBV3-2,TGTGCCAGCAGCTCCCAGAGGAAGGACTATGGCTACACCTTC,CASSSQRKDYGYTF
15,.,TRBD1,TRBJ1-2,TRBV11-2,TGTGCCAGCAGCCAATTACAGGGGGCTTACTATGGCTACACCTTC,CASSQLQGAYYGYTF
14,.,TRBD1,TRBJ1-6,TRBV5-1,TGCGCCAGCAGCCCTGGACAGGATAATTCACCCCTCCACTTT,CASSPGQDNSPLHF
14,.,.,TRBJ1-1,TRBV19,TGTGCCAGTAGTATAGTAGGGGGGGACACTGAAGCTTTCTTT,CASSIVGGDTEAFF
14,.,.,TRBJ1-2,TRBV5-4,TGTGCCAGCAGCTTGTCGGGACTGGCAAATGGCTACACCTTC,CASSLSGLANGYTF
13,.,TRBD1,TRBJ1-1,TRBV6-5,TGTGCCAGCGGGACAGGGACGATCACTGAAGCTTTCTTT,CASGTGTITEAFF
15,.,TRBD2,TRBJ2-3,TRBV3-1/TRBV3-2,TGTGCCAGCAGCCCGCGGACTAGCCTCACAGATACGCAGTATTTT,CASSPRTSLTDTQYF
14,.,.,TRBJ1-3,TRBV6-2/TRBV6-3,TGTGCCAGCAGTTTGACCGGGTTCGGAAACACCATATATTTT,CASSLTGFGNTIYF
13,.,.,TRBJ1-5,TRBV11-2,TGTGCCAGCAGCTTAGAGACATTGCAGCCCCAGCATTTT,CASSLETLQPQHF
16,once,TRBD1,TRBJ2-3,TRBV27,TGTGCCAGCAGTCGCTTAAGGGGGCGGATGTCAGATACGCAGTATTTT,CASSRLRGRMSDTQYF
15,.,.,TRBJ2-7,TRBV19,TGTGCCAGTAGTATAGATAGAAAGGGGAACTACGAGCAGTACTTC,CASSIDRKGNYEQYF
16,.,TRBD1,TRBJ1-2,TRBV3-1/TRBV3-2,TGTGCCAGCAGCCGGGACAGGCGTCTCAACTGCTATGGCTACACCTTC,CASSRDRRLNCYGYTF
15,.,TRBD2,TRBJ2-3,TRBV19,TGTGCCACCGCGATGGCGGGAGGGCGGACAGATACGCAGTATTTT,CATAMAGGRTDTQYF
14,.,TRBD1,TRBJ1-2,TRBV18,TGTGCCAGCTCACCAAACCAGGGACAGTACGGCTACACCTTC,CASSPNQGQYGYTF
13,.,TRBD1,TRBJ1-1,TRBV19,TGTGCCAGTAGTTCCTCAGGGGGCACTGAAGCTTTCTTT,CASSSSGGTEAFF
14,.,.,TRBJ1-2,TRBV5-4,TGTGCCAGCAGCCATGCCCGGTCCAACTATGGCTACACCTTC,CASSHARSNYGYTF
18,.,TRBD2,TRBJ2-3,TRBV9,TGTGCCAGCAGCGTAAAGACCGGGACTAGCGGGAGCATAGATACGCAGTATTTT,CASSVKTGTSGSIDTQYF
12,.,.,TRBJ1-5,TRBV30,TGTGCCTGGAGTGTACTAAGTCAGCCCCAGCATTTT,CAWSVLSQPQHF
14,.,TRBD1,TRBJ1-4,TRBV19,TGTGCCAGTTGGACAGGCGACCCGCGGGAAAAACTGTTTTTT,CASWTGDPREKLFF
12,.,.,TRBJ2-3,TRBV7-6,TGTGCCAGCAGCTCTAGCACAGATACGCAGTATTTT,CASSSSTDTQYF